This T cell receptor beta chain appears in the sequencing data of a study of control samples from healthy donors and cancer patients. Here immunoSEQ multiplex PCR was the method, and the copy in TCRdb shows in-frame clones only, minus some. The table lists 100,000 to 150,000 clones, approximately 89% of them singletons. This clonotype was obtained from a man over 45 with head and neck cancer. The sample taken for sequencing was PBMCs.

Written as DNA, the CDR3 is TGTGCCAGCAGCTTTCCGGAGGGAGCGAGCGGGTACGAGCAGTACTTC. Its protein product is CASSFPEGASGYEQYF. The chain joins TRBV7-9 to TRBJ2-7, with D perhaps matching TRBD2 (6 bases). The V and J ends lost 3 bases and 4 bases respectively, with 19 bases between them. The CDR3 extends over 16 amino acids. Germline-derived CDR1 and CDR2 are SEHNR and FQNEAQ (reference sequence). Supplemented by reference TRBV7-9 and TRBJ2-7, the full variable domain reads DTGVSQNPRHKITKRGQNVTFRCDPISEHNRLYWYRQTLGQGPEFLTYFQNEAQLEKSRLLSDRFSAERPKGSFSTLEIQRTEQGDSAMYLCASSFPEGASGYEQYFGPGTRLTVT.